This T cell receptor (beta chain) came from a study of beta chain features in type 1 diabetes. With respect to this clone: Its antigen is not identified.

Study findings and constraints: When cDNA is sequenced, cells with high TCR expression could be over-represented.

Reverse transcription of all isolated RNA meant that expressed TCRB transcripts were sequenced. Profiling relied on immunoSEQ multiplex PCR, and the TCRdb table lists in-frame clones only, not all of them. The data hold about half a million clones, with over 25% observed a single time. This CDR3 is 16 amino acids long. Germline assignment: CDR1 LNHDA and CDR2 SQIVND (reference sequence). The ends lost 5 bases at V and 8 bases at J; junction bases unmatched: 11. The receptor comes from a man younger than 35 in good health. V and J are TRBV19 and TRBJ2-1; 11 positions agree with TRBD2. The sequenced sample consisted of naive CD4+ T cells from blood. The CDR3 nucleotides are TGTGCCAGTAGTTTGATAGCGGGAGGGAGTGTTTATGAGCAGTTCTTC. It translates to CASSLIAGGSVYEQFF.